This TCR beta chain was recorded in a study of blood T cell repertoires in COVID-19. The wider study: Sites in the United States, Italy and Spain provided acute and convalescent COVID-19 samples. Sample material is recorded as cDNA or gDNA derived from T cells, B-cell-depleted T cells, or PBMCs.

Original processing notes: Quantification of nucleated cells was approximated via reference gene primer amplification. Libraries were prepared by immunoSEQ multiplex PCR; TCRdb keeps only in-frame clonotypes and omits some of them. V and J calls plus clone size are reproduced from that table; the DNA served to infer D and trimming. Of over 85,000 clones in the sample, about four fifths were seen once. CDR3 length: 15 residues. In germline, CDR1 is SQVTM, CDR2 ANQGSEA. V dropped 4 bases and J dropped 1 base, with 17 bases sitting between them. V is TRBV29-1 and J is TRBJ2-7; a weak D match, TRBD1 (5 bases). The material sequenced was peripheral blood. This clonotype was sampled from a human donor in a cohort sampled during active COVID-19. CDR3 bases: TGCAGCGTTGGGTGGGGCGGTAAGGCTTCCTACGAGCAGTACTTC. This codes for CSVGWGGKASYEQYF.